This TCR beta chain was identified during a study of shared clonotypes between healthy human individuals. Some clones are missing from TCRdb's copy, which holds only in-frame ones; the method was immunoSEQ multiplex PCR. Of over 2 million clones listed, about 95% were seen once; the top ten hold 0.13%. After removal of 3 bases from V and 3 bases from J, the junction contained 10 bases not matched to a gene. Germline CDR1 is MGHRA and CDR2 is YSYEKL. The CDR3 is 16 amino acids. The sequence derives from a man aged 18 to 35 in good health. The chain is built from TRBV4-1 and TRBJ1-2; 7 bases align to TRBD1. The source material was naive CD4+ T cells sorted from blood. Subset here: CD45RA+ positively selected. CDR3 DNA: TGCGCCAGCAGCCAGAGTTCACAAGGGGGCTACTATGGCTACACCTTC. It yields the protein CASSQSSQGGYYGYTF.